Below are 2 T cell receptor beta chains sequenced from a single sample in a study of human T cells and chemical hapten exposure. TCRdb itself ran the RACE reads through MiXCR, one entry per CDR3 protein. The sample lists approximately 97,000 distinct CDR3 sequences, 27% seen once, with around 10% in the top ten. Time point: patch test 3, about 24 weeks after DPC sensitization. As for treatment: therapeutic diphenylcyclopropenone sensitization with weekly scalp DPC. The sequences come from whole blood, collected in connection with sensitization to the hapten diphenylcyclopropenone (DPC). All receptors derive from a man between 40 and 49 years old with alopecia areata. Some clones in this sample may be carry-over from other donors' samples.

The rearrangement uses TRBV11-2 and TRBJ2-5; D unresolved. The germline gives CDR1 SGHAT, CDR2 FQNNGV. The CDR3 spans 12 residues. V lost 3 bases and J 11 bases, leaving 13 bases between the germline ends. The CDR3, as DNA: TGTGCCAGCAGCTTGAAGCCCCCGAGGCAGTACTTC. Its translation: CASSLKPPRQYF.

The chain combines TRBV6-2 or TRBV6-3 with TRBJ1-1; D may be TRBD1 (6 bases). The CDR3 is 18 amino acids. V lost 0 bases and J 5 bases, leaving 22 bases between the germline ends. Germline V CDR1 and CDR2: MNHEY, SVGEGT. The CDR3 bases are TGTGCCAGCAGTTACTCGACTAAGGGTTTAGGGGGTTGGACTGAAGCTTTCTTT. It translates to CASSYSTKGLGGWTEAFF.